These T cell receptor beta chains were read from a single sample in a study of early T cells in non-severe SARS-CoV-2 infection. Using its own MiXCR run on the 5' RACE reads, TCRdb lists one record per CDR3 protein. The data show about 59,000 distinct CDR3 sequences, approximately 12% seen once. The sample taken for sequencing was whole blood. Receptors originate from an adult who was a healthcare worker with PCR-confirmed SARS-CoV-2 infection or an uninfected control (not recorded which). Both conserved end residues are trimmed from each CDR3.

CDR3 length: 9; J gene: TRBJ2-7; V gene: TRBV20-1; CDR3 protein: SAPSEGEQY
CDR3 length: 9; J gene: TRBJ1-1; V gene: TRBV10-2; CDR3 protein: ASSEEGQAF
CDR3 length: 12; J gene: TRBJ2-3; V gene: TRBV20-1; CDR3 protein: SALAGGPSDTQY
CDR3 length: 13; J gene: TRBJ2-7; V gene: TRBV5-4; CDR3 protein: ASSLIQRGVHEQY
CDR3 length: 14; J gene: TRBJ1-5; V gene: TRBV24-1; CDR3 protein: ATSDPGKGDNQPQH
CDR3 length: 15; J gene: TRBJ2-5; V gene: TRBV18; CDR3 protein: ASSPFLIAGAGETQY
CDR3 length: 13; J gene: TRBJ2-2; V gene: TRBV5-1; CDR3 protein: ASSLSSTNTGELF
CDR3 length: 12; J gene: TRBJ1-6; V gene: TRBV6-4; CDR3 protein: ASSESGVGSPLH
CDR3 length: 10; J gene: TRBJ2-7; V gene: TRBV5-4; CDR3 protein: ASSLDGYEQY
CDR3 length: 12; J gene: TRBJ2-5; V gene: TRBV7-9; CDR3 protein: ASSPRSWEETQY
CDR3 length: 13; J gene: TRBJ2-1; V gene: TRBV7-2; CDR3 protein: ASSLLAAPRNEQF
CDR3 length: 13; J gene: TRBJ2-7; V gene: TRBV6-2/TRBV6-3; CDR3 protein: ASTFRANPGYEQY
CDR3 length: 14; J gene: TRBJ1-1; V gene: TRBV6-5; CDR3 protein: ASSYKNRGRDTEAF
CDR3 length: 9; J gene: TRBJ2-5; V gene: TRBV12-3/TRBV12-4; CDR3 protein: ASTLSDTQY
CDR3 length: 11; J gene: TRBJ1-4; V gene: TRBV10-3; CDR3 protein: ATQRGVNEKLF
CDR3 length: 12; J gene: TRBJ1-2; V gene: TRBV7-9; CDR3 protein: AGSLAQGLRGYT
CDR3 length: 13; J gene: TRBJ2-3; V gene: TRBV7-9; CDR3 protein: ASSSVGGPADTQY
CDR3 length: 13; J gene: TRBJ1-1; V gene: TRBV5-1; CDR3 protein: ASSPSRGENTEAF
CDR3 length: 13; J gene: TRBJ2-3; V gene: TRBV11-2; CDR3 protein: ASSLGQGKTDTQY
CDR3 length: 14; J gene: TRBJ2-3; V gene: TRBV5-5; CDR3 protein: ASSPIGVGGADTQY
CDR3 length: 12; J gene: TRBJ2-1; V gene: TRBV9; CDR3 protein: ASSVGGRATEQF
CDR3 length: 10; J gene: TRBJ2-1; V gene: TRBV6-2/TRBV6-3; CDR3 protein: ASSLRYNEQF
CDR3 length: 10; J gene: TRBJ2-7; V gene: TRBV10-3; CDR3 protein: AISESSYEQY
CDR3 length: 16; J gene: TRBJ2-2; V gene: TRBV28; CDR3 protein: ASSSQWLPTANTGELF
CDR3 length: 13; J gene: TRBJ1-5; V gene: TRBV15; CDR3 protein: ATSRDLGINQPQH
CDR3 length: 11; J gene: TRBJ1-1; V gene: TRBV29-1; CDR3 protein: SGTWLMNTEAF
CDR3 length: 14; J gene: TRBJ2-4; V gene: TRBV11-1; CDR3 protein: ASSLDRGPAKNIQY
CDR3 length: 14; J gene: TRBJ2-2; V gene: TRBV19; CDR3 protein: ASSPSQRKNTGELF